Each of the 27 T cell receptor beta chains below was sequenced from the same sample in a study of neurological immune-mediated disorders. From the 5' RACE reads, TCRdb called clonotypes with MiXCR, one entry per CDR3 protein. The sample contains around 71,000 distinct CDR3 sequences, around 13% of which appear only once. Sample time point: longitudinal time-point 1 (baseline). Sequencing was carried out using PBMCs. The source is a female donor with HTLV-1-associated myelopathy (HAM/TSP).

This clonotype was detected many times. The V call is TRBV29-1, the J call TRBJ1-2; possibly TRBD1 for D (5 bases). CDR1 and CDR2 from the germline V gene are SQVTM and ANQGSEA. CDR3 length: 14 residues. Trimming took 3 bases from V and 2 from J, leaving 13 bases between them. CDR3 in DNA: TGCAGCGTTGAGCAGGGCAGCAAGAACTATGGCTACACCTTC. Translated: CSVEQGSKNYGYTF.

Details on this clonotype: Possible read error: a much larger clone is one base away. The genes are TRBV7-9 and TRBJ1-4; D not resolved. The CDR3 loop spans 16 amino acids. Germline V lookup: CDR1 SEHNR, CDR2 FQNEAQ (reference sequence). The DNA of the CDR3 is TGTACCAGCAGCTTAGGAAGGTCGGACGGTAATGAAAAACTGTTTTTT. It yields the protein CTSSLGRSDGNEKLFF.

This clonotype has a count of ten or more. This rearrangement joins TRBV20-1 to TRBJ2-1; TRBD1 matches 7 bases. This CDR3 is 16 amino acids long. V shed 6 bases and J 3 bases; nucleotides not matched to a gene: 14. The germline CDR1 and CDR2 sequences are DFQATT and SNEGSKA (reference sequence). For the CDR3, the DNA is TGCAGTGCCCTAACTCGACAGGGAGAGCGCTACAATGAGCAGTTCTTC. Translating gives CSALTRQGERYNEQFF.

This clonotype has ten or more counts. Here the CDR3 DNA reads TGTGCCAGCAGTTTAGTAAACAGGGGCGATAAAAACATTCAGTACTTC. It is translated as CASSLVNRGDKNIQYF. This rearrangement joins TRBV28 to TRBJ2-4; 7 positions match TRBD1. Germline V gene sequence: CDR1 MDHEN, CDR2 SYDVKM. The CDR3 extends over 16 amino acids. V was clipped by 2 bases and J by 4 bases; unmatched bases: 8.

This clonotype was recorded many times. V gene TRBV5-1 combines with J gene TRBJ2-7; D call uncertain. CDR1 is SGHRS and CDR2 is YFSETQ in the germline V gene. V shed 0 bases and J shed 9 bases, with 16 bases lying between them. CDR3 length equals 14 residues. Here the CDR3 DNA reads TGCGCCAGCAGCTTGGAAGGGTTGGGCGACGCGCAGTACTTC. This encodes CASSLEGLGDAQYF. Using reference TRBV5-1 and TRBJ2-7 for the parts outside the CDR3, the full variable domain is KAGVTQTPRYLIKTRGQQVTLSCSPISGHRSVSWYQQTPGQGLQFLFEYFSETQRNKGNFPGRFSGRQFSNSRSEMNVSTLELGDSALYLCASSLEGLGDAQYFGPGTRLTVT.

This chain links TRBV2 with TRBJ2-2; D might be TRBD1 (6 bases). Germline CDR1 reads SNHLY; CDR2 reads FYNNEI. This CDR3 is 13 amino acids long. V lost 7 bases, J lost 6 bases, and 12 bases lay in between. CDR3 DNA sequence: TGTGCCAGCAACCGCAGGGGCGCCGGGGAGCTGTTTTTT. It codes for CASNRRGAGELFF. Full variable domain (missing parts from reference TRBV2 and TRBJ2-2): EPEVTQTPSHQVTQMGQEVILRCVPISNHLYFYWYRQILGQKVEFLVSFYNNEISEKSEIFDDQFSVERPDGSNFTLKIRSTKLEDSAMYFCASNRRGAGELFFGEGSRLTVL.

This clonotype showed up many times. The chain carries TRBV9 and TRBJ2-1; D tentatively reads TRBD1 or TRBD2 (6 bases each). CDR1 SGDLS and CDR2 YYNGEE come from the germline V gene. This CDR3 contains 15 residues. The ends were cut back, 0 bases at V and 6 bases at J, with 13 bases in the middle. In DNA, the CDR3 is TGTGCCAGCAGCGTAGCAGGGGCCGGGGGCAATGAGCAGTTCTTC. Translation gives CASSVAGAGGNEQFF.

The sample holds many counts of this clonotype. The chain employs TRBV28 and TRBJ2-1; no definite D call. Germline V CDR1 and CDR2: MDHEN, SYDVKM. V lost 5 bases and J lost 4, with 18 bases in between. The length of the CDR3 is 16 residues. The DNA for the CDR3 is TGTGCCAGCAGTCCACGGTTGGGTCTCGTATACAATGAGCAGTTCTTC. It specifies CASSPRLGLVYNEQFF.

This clonotype was detected many times. This chain connects TRBV5-6 to TRBJ2-3; 7 bases align to TRBD2. This CDR3 contains 15 residues. The V gene end was trimmed by 4 bases and the J gene end by 2 bases; junction bases not matched to a gene: 7. Germline V gene lookup returns CDR1 SGHDT and CDR2 YYEEEE. CDR3 DNA sequence: TGTGCCAGCAGCCTCGCTAGCGGTAACACAGATACGCAGTATTTT. Its protein product is CASSLASGNTDTQYF.

Many counts were recorded for this clonotype. The chain employs TRBV20-1 and TRBJ2-7; D is unresolved. The CDR3 is 13 amino acids. Trimming pared 2 bases from V and 0 bases from J, leaving 8 bases between. CDR1 is DFQATT and CDR2 is SNEGSKA in the germline V gene (reference sequence). As DNA, the CDR3 is TGCAGTGCTAGATGGGCAATCTCCTACGAGCAGTACTTC. This translates into CSARWAISYEQYF.

The rearrangement joins TRBV20-1 to TRBJ2-2; 7 bases line up with TRBD1. This CDR3 has 17 residues. Germline V gives CDR1 DFQATT, CDR2 SNEGSKA (reference sequence). V was clipped by 3 bases and J by 4 bases; unmatched bases: 14. The CDR3 DNA is TGCAGTGCTAGGAACCGGGACAGCCGGCCCTCCACCGGGGAGCTGTTTTTT. Amino acid sequence: CSARNRDSRPSTGELFF.

In regard to this clonotype: A much larger clone differs by one base, so this may be a read error. The CDR3 sequence is CSVAVLTGTGGYTF. The CDR3 nucleotides are TGCAGCGTTGCTGTTCTCACAGGGACAGGTGGCTACACCTTC. The chain carries TRBV29-1 and TRBJ1-2; 8 bases agree with TRBD1. CDR1 SQVTM and CDR2 ANQGSEA come from the germline V gene. The V gene end was trimmed by 4 bases and the J gene end by 7 bases; junction bases not matched to a gene: 11. The CDR3 spans 14 residues.

In the case of this clonotype: The junction departs from the called germline gene at one end, perhaps through a read error. The V call is TRBV4-1, the J call TRBJ2-3; D is unresolved. The CDR3 is 14 residues long. Germline V gives CDR1 MGHRA, CDR2 YSYEKL. The CDR3 reads CASSHSIGKDMQYF. The CDR3, as DNA: TGCGCCAGCAGCCATTCCATAGGGAAGGATATGCAGTATTTT.

This clonotype was observed at least ten times. The chain joins TRBV6-5 to TRBJ2-7, with D perhaps TRBD2 (5 bases). Germline assignment: CDR1 MNHEY and CDR2 SVGAGI. V lost 5 bases, J lost 3 bases, and 11 bases lay in between. This CDR3 has 13 residues. The CDR3 region has the DNA TGTGCCAGCAGTCCGGGGATCATCTACGAGCAGTACTTC. The encoded protein is CASSPGIIYEQYF.

The sample holds many counts of this clonotype. The chain uses TRBV29-1 and TRBJ2-6; D not certain. V lost 5 bases and J 0 bases, leaving 8 bases between the germline ends. There are 14 residues in the CDR3. Germline V gene data show CDR1 as SQVTM and CDR2 as ANQGSEA. CDR3 bases: TGCAGCGTTTGCCCTGCCTCTGGGGCCAACGTCCTGACTTTC. Translation: CSVCPASGANVLTF.

In this sample, this clonotype turned up once. J is TRBJ1-3 and V is TRBV28; D gene ambiguous. This CDR3 is built from 19 residues. The germline CDR1 and CDR2 sequences are MDHEN and SYDVKM. V was shortened by 6 bases and J by 0 bases, with 24 bases between the two germline ends. The chain's CDR3 is CASSTSTLRAFISGNTIYF. Written as DNA, the CDR3 is TGTGCCAGCAGCACCTCCACTTTACGGGCTTTCATCTCTGGAAACACCATATATTTT.

This clonotype appeared many times. Here the CDR3 DNA reads TGTGCCAGCAGTCTCGCACCGGGGGGCTACACCTTC. It codes for CASSLAPGGYTF. The chain carries TRBV12-3 or TRBV12-4 and TRBJ1-2, with D uncertain. V lost 5 bases to trimming and J lost 8 bases, with 12 bases between them. The CDR3 is 12 amino acids.

This clonotype was picked up many times. The rearrangement joins TRBV11-1 to TRBJ2-4; 9 bases match TRBD1. Germline lookup yields CDR1 SGHAT and CDR2 FQDESV (reference sequence). The CDR3 contains 14 residues. V dropped 5 bases and J dropped 5; count of bases not matched to a gene: 4. The DNA of the CDR3 is TGTGCCAGCAGCCCCAGGACAGGGGAAAACATTCAGTACTTC. It codes for CASSPRTGENIQYF.

This clonotype was counted ten times or more. The gene calls are TRBV5-1 and TRBJ2-2, with 8 bases identical to TRBD1. After removal of 0 bases from V and 6 bases from J, the junction contained 4 bases not matched to a gene. The CDR3 extends over 15 amino acids. From germline, CDR1 is SGHRS and CDR2 YFSETQ. CDR3 coding DNA: TGCGCCAGCAGCTTGGTGGGACAGGTATCCGGGGAGCTGTTTTTT. This encodes CASSLVGQVSGELFF.

This clonotype has a count of ten or more. The V gene is TRBV9, the J gene TRBJ1-3; D uncertain. Per the germline V gene, CDR1 is SGDLS and CDR2 is YYNGEE. With 2 bases removed from V and 0 bases from J, the gap between germline ends came to 9 bases. The CDR3 spans 15 residues. CDR3 in DNA: TGTGCCAGCAGCGTCGGGGATAGCTCTGGAAACACCATATATTTT. This codes for CASSVGDSSGNTIYF.

This clonotype has only a few counts. A clone one base away is much larger, so this may be a read error. V is TRBV27 and J is TRBJ2-7, with 8 bases fitting TRBD2. The CDR3 loop spans 13 amino acids. Germline V gives CDR1 MNHEY, CDR2 SMNVEV (reference sequence). V trimming: 10 bases; J trimming: 4 bases; junction bases outside the gene matches: 9. The CDR3: CATTGGGRYEQYF. The CDR3 nucleotides read TGTGCCACCACCGGGGGGGGAAGATACGAGCAGTACTTC.

This clonotype was detected ten times or more. This chain joins TRBV20-1 and TRBJ1-5; D remains unclear. V was cut by 6 bases and J by 6 bases, with 18 bases left in between. Germline V gene data show CDR1 as DFQATT and CDR2 as SNEGSKA (reference sequence). The CDR3 covers 14 residues. The CDR3 nucleotides are TGCAGTGCCGAGAACCAGGATCCAACTCAGCCCCAGCATTTT. As protein: CSAENQDPTQPQHF.

V is TRBV7-6 and J is TRBJ2-1, with TRBD2 matching 9 bases. The CDR3 runs 14 residues. The ends lost 3 bases at V and 6 bases at J; junction bases unmatched: 3. Looked up from germline, CDR1 is SGHVS and CDR2 is FNYEAQ. The CDR3 nucleotides read TGTGCCAGCAGCTTGGTAGCGGGGGTCAATGAGCAGTTCTTC. This sequence encodes CASSLVAGVNEQFF.

This clonotype was counted many times. The rearrangement joins TRBV6-5 to TRBJ2-2; 10 bases agree with TRBD2. Germline loops: CDR1 MNHEY, CDR2 SVGAGI. V shed 4 bases, J shed 1 base, and the junction held 9 bases outside the gene matches. The CDR3 sequence is 18 residues long. CDR3 in DNA: TGTGCCAGCAGTTCCTACTTACCTAGCGGGGGGAACACCGGGGAGCTGTTTTTT. Its protein product is CASSSYLPSGGNTGELFF.

In its sample, this clonotype was seen many times. This sequence joins TRBV5-1 and TRBJ1-1; D gene ambiguous. The V gene's germline CDR1 is SGHRS and CDR2 YFSETQ. This CDR3 has 13 residues. V was shortened by 0 bases and J by 8 bases, with 11 bases between the two germline ends. The CDR3 reads CASSLDGITEAFF. CDR3 nucleotide sequence: TGCGCCAGCAGCTTGGACGGAATCACAGAAGCTTTCTTT.

This clonotype was seen ten or more times. The chain employs TRBV5-6 and TRBJ2-7; D gene ambiguous. The CDR3 consists of 13 residues. V lost 4 bases and J lost 0, with 8 bases in between. CDR1 and CDR2 from the germline V gene are SGHDT and YYEEEE. The CDR3 spells CASSLRPSYEQYF. The CDR3 DNA follows: TGTGCCAGCAGCCTTCGACCCTCCTACGAGCAGTACTTC.

At least ten counts were recorded for this clonotype. The chain is built from TRBV5-4 and TRBJ2-5; a weak D match, TRBD2 (6 bases). The germline V and J ends were trimmed by 0 bases and 1 base, with 10 bases remaining between them. Germline CDR1 SGHNT, CDR2 YYREEE (reference sequence). The CDR3 runs to 15 residues. The CDR3 bases are TGTGCCAGCAGCTTGGTTGTGGGGGGCCAAGAGACCCAGTACTTC. Encoded protein: CASSLVVGGQETQYF.